This T cell receptor beta chain was sequenced for a study of blood T cell repertoires in COVID-19. Study-level information: Both acute and convalescent COVID-19 samples were obtained from the United States, Italy and Spain. PBMCs, B-cell-depleted T cells, or T cells provided the cDNA or gDNA that made up the material.

Under the authors' procedure: How many nucleated cells were present was estimated from reference gene primer amplification. TCRdb keeps only in-frame clones here, not all; method: immunoSEQ multiplex PCR. The V and J calls and clone size come from that table; D and trimming were worked out from the DNA. Altogether about 50,000 clones are present, 83% being singletons, with the ten largest covering over 15%. J was trimmed by 3 bases and V by 6 bases; bases with no gene match: 7. From germline, CDR1 is SNHLY and CDR2 FYNNEI. This CDR3 has 15 residues. The source is a man aged 40-49 years with acute or convalescent COVID-19. The rearrangement joins TRBV2 to TRBJ1-4; 7 nucleotides match TRBD1. The material sequenced was peripheral blood. The CDR3 reads CASSFSGQPNEKLFF. The CDR3 DNA is TGTGCCAGCAGCTTTTCGGGACAGCCTAATGAAAAACTGTTTTTT.